This TCR beta chain was found in a study of shared clonotypes between healthy human individuals. Measured with immunoSEQ multiplex PCR; TCRdb has only the in-frame clones, and not every one. Among millions of clones listed, about 92% were seen once. This clonotype originated in a man younger than 35 in good health. Some clones in this sample may be carry-over from other donors' samples. Sequencing input: naive CD4+ T cells from PBMCs. Subset indicated: CD45RA+ positively selected.

The chain's CDR3 is CATSKSGTRIYTDTQYF. CDR3 nucleotide sequence: TGTGCCACCAGCAAATCCGGGACTAGGATCTACACAGATACGCAGTATTTT. V and J are TRBV15 and TRBJ2-3, with 8 bases identical to TRBD2. The CDR3 contains 17 residues. The trim removed 4 bases at V and 2 bases at J, leaving 11 bases unmatched. Germline V gene lookup returns CDR1 LNHNV and CDR2 YYDKDF (reference sequence). The full variable domain, in which reference TRBV15 and TRBJ2-3 provide the parts outside the CDR3, is DAMVIQNPRYQVTQFGKPVTLSCSQTLNHNVMYWYQQKSSQAPKLLFHYYDKDFNNEADTPDNFQSRRPNTSFCFLDIRSPGLGDTAMYLCATSKSGTRIYTDTQYFGPGTRLTVL.